Here is one TCR beta chain with its context. The CDR3 is 12 residues long. Per germline, CDR1 ENHRY and CDR2 SYGVKD. The V gene lost 0 bases and the J gene lost 8 bases, with 7 bases spanning the gap. Participants came from some 23 US areas, aged about 18 to 95 years. Resolution of symptoms, clearance, or two negative PCRs was present in recovered Cohort 3 donors. This sample stems from a study of blood T cell repertoires in COVID-19. Study at large: COVID-19 samples, acute and convalescent, were from the United States, Italy and Spain. From T cells, B-cell-depleted T cells, or PBMCs came the material, which was cDNA or gDNA.

This table comes from immunoSEQ multiplex PCR, and its TCRdb copy is limited to in-frame clones, with some not included. The repertoire consists of approximately 200,000 clones, with 85% occurring once and the leading ten covering about 17%. The rearrangement links TRBV10-3 to TRBJ1-1; possibly TRBD1 for D (5 bases). Input material: PBMCs or T cells enriched from blood (not recorded which). The sequence came from a man aged 40-49 years who had recovered from COVID-19. CDR3 sequence (DNA): TGTGCCATCAGTGAGTCGACAGCCGAAGCTTTCTTT. This codes for CAISESTAEAFF.